This TCR beta chain was sequenced during a study of blood T cells in healthy people across ages (dated by TCRdb to about 2015). Concerning the study at large: Template switching captured roughly one uniquely barcoded TCR beta cDNA molecule per two T cells in model experiments. To track age-related changes in TCR beta repertoire diversity, the study relied on deep sequencing normalized with unique cDNA molecular identifiers. Four age groups were formed from the donors: young (average approximately 16 years), middle-aged (approximately 41), aged (roughly 59) and long-lived (about 80). The study analyzed two additional independent replicas of 1 million unique cDNA reads from the same blood draw for two donors, one aged 18 to 29 and one aged 80 or older. What the study reported, not specific to this receptor: Because the CMV infection status of the donors was unknown, age-related changes in expanded clonotypes may potentially have been confounded. Since profiling was done on bulk unsorted PBMCs, naive and antigen-experienced compartments could not be conclusively compared. The percentage of naive T cells measured by flow cytometry correlated strongly with observed TCR beta diversity. As age increased, observed TCR beta diversity per million T cells dropped in a roughly linear way, and a significant reduction was already evident by age 40. Compared with the aged group, more naive CD4+ T cells, fewer expanded clones and increased TCR diversity were shown by the long-lived group, suggesting age selection. Estimates of total diversity based on one million sequenced T cells were considered lower bounds and underestimates.

CDR1 is given as GTSNPN and CDR2 as SVGIG, both from the germline V gene (reference sequence). The cysteine opens and the phenylalanine closes a CDR3 of 14 amino acids. Of the read, only the CDR3 DNA is kept; its 42 bases are in frame from base 1. A distance of 18 bases separates the germline ends of V and J, which lose 2 bases and 11 bases respectively. The method behind the library was 5' RACE. Sequencing took place on an Illumina HiSeq 2500. A second PCR of roughly 7 to 11 cycles was performed with a sample-barcoded 5' primer and a J-beta primer mix. Each TCR beta cDNA molecule received a unique molecular identifier from a template-switch 5' adaptor carrying 12 random nucleotides. Each sample yielded at least 2.5 million CDR3-containing paired-end reads. All of the RNA was converted into first-strand cDNA using the Mint cDNA synthesis kit, with a TRBC-specific oligonucleotide serving as the primer. All cDNA was treated with uracil-DNA glycosylase and then went through a first 18-cycle PCR with the universal primers M1SS and BC2_uni_R. The study's processing was this. Each sample was normalized by randomly selecting 1 million high-quality reads, each carrying a distinct molecular identifier. Reads sharing molecular identifiers were discarded rather than binned into consensus sequences. MiTCR, set to a Q25 quality threshold and the strictest error-elimination algorithm, was used for CDR3 identification, clonotype clustering and error correction. A nonparametric unseen species model using Euler transformation provided a lower-bound estimate of total TCR beta diversity. TCRdb cleaned the public reads at Q25 with fastp, built clones with MiXCR and kept in-frame beta chains. Each entry merges the rows of one CDR3 protein and shows their most common DNA and genes. TCRdb's processing, not the authors' own work, is the source of the V and J calls. Present in this sample are around 990,000 distinct CDR3 sequences, 20% to 25% of which were seen just once. Approximately 0.7% of the sample is held by the ten biggest clonotypes.

The donors were roughly 39 Caucasian individuals from Russia, aged 6 to 90 years, who were systemically healthy. Ten milliliters of peripheral blood were collected from each donor into EDTA-treated Vacutainer tubes. PBMCs were isolated by Ficoll-Paque density-gradient centrifugation, with at least 7 million obtained per sample. Total RNA was extracted from PBMCs with Trizol reagent, with at least 5.5 micrograms obtained per sample. The percentages of naive CD45RAhigh/CD27high T cells were determined by flow cytometry on a PBMC aliquot from every donor. This clonotype was seen more than once but under ten times. Which antigen it targets is not known. The record has no base qualities; no much larger clone is one base away. The sample also formed part of further work on T cells of mothers and their children. The second study also describes: Nine systemically healthy Caucasian individuals, comprising three mothers and their six children, were included as donors. cDNA synthesis consumed the entire amount of extracted RNA, loaded at 1.5 ug RNA in each 15 ul reaction. Sample barcodes and 2-4 random nucleotides were added via the M1S primer in the second PCR. Each mother yielded over 9 million TCR beta CDR3 reads and each child 2.5 million to 3 million reads. Thymic selection similarly shapes TCR recombination output in related and unrelated pairs, with minor effect from inherited differences. Normalized repertoire overlap was always found to be slightly, but never significantly, higher in related mother-child pairs than in unrelated mother-child pairs. With a sensitivity of about 100 clones per million clonotypes, no persistent microchimeric T cell clones were detected. Deep NGS was used in the study to compare the TCR beta repertoires of mothers and children and to look for features that separate related mother-child pairs from unrelated individuals. The mean age was approximately 41 +/- 4 years for the mothers and around 11 +/- 4 years for the children. After adapter ligation was performed with NEBNext reagents, the libraries were sequenced on an Illumina HiSeq 2000 with 100+100 nt paired-end reads. To prevent cross-contamination, the mother and child libraries were prepared one month apart and sequenced in separate runs. Each donor had between roughly 500,000 and 2,200,000 distinct TCR beta clonotypes identified. Naive TCR beta clonotypes were estimated from low-frequency clonotypes matched to each donor's FACS-determined naive share, without sorting.

The TCR comes from a girl aged 2-15 years in good health. Here the chain combines TRBV30 and TRBJ1-4; a tentative D match to TRBD1 spans 6 bases. The sample taken for sequencing was blood. The CDR3 in this case is CAWSYVGQRMKLFF. The nucleotides are TGTGCCTGGAGTTATGTTGGACAGCGAATGAAACTGTTTTTT.